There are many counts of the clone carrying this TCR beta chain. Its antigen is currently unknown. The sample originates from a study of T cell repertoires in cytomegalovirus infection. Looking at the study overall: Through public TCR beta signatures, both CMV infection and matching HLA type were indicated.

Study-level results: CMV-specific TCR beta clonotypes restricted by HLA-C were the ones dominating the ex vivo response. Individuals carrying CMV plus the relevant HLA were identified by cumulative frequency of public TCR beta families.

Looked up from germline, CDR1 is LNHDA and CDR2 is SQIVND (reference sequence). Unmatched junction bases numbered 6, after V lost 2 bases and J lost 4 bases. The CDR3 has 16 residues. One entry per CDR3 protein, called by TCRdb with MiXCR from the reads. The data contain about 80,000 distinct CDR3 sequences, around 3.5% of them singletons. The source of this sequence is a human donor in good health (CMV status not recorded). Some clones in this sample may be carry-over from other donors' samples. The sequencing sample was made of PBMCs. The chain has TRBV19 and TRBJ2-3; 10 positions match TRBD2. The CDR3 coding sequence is TGTGCCAGTAGTATAACCTCTAGCGGGGGCGCAGATACGCAGTATTTT. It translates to CASSITSSGGADTQYF.